The clone carrying this T cell receptor beta chain was counted ten times or more. Its antigen is undetermined. The record originates from a study of regulatory T cells in long-lasting Graves disease. The CDR3 runs 13 residues. Deletions cut 1 base from V and 4 bases from J, with 5 bases between. CDR1 is SNHLY and CDR2 is FYNNEI in the germline V gene. Study-wide results and caveats: Persistent disease was associated with favored TRBV28 usage and with favored use of TRBJ1-2 and TRBJ2-5. What was studied was peripheral blood only, and not thyroid tissue.

CDR3-region Arm-PCR and iRepertoire HTBI primers produced the TCR beta libraries. TCRdb recomputed calls from the multiplex PCR reads with MiXCR, one row per CDR3 protein. In the table there are some 500,000 distinct CDR3 sequences, about 16% of which are singletons. The time point was: newly diagnosed GD, antithyroid drugs for less than 3 months. From PBMCs, RNA was extracted and then used to make the TCR library. These data also featured in a second study, about T cells in Graves' hyperthyroidism and ophthalmopathy. That paper states: Researchers ran a first-round RT-PCR on the TCR CDR3 using the HTBI primer set. Median prediction lead before ophthalmopathy onset was about 6.7 months with the model.

The clonotype was recovered from a woman aged 35-60 years with Graves disease. The rearrangement joins TRBV2 to TRBJ2-1; no reliable D call. The sequenced sample was peripheral blood mononuclear cells (PBMCs), obtained at new diagnosis, from a patient treated with antithyroid drugs. This CDR3 is CASSEELYNEQFF. CDR3 DNA sequence: TGTGCCAGCAGTGAAGAGCTGTACAATGAGCAGTTCTTC.